This T cell receptor (beta chain) is from a study of blood T cell repertoires in COVID-19. In the study overall: COVID-19 samples, acute and convalescent, were from the United States, Italy and Spain.

The CDR3 has 12 amino acids. Germline values: CDR1 MNHEY, CDR2 SVGAGI. V lost 9 bases and J lost 4, with 12 bases in between. TCRdb keeps only in-frame clones here, not all; method: immunoSEQ multiplex PCR. The sample holds over 60,000 clones, around 87% seen once. Sequenced: peripheral blood. The receptor comes from a man between 65 and 79 years old with acute or convalescent COVID-19. The V call is TRBV6-5, the J call TRBJ1-2; D is perhaps TRBD1 (5 bases). The DNA of the CDR3 is TGTGCCAGTTCCAGGGATAGCTATGGCTACACCTTC. Translating it yields CASSRDSYGYTF.